This record covers a single TCR beta chain. What it recognizes is unknown. The sample originates from a study of T cell responses to AZD1222 COVID-19 vaccine. Study-level findings and limits: Nearly half of spike-specific TCRs reportedly target unmutated variant regions.

V shed 6 bases and J 3 bases; nucleotides not matched to a gene: 7. Germline CDR1 and CDR2: MNHEY and SVGAGI. The CDR3 loop spans 14 amino acids. Using immunoSEQ multiplex PCR, the repertoire was profiled, and TCRdb retains in-frame clones only, with some absent. The sample contains 60,000 to 100,000 clones, about 92% of which appear only once. This receptor was obtained from an adult in good health. The chain couples TRBV6-5 to TRBJ2-7; 8 positions match TRBD1. The input for sequencing was peripheral blood, taken on day 0 of MenACWY control vaccination. In nucleotides, the CDR3 is TGTGCCAGCAGAACCGGGACAGGCCTCTACGAGCAGTACTTC. Amino acids: CASRTGTGLYEQYF.